Following are 18 T cell receptor beta chains from one sample sequenced in a study of T cell responses to AZD1222 COVID-19 vaccine. Only in-frame clones appear in the TCRdb table, and some are missing; sequencing was by immunoSEQ multiplex PCR. The table records about 150,000 clones, approximately 91% of them present only once. The source material was peripheral blood, sampled 28 days after the second dose of the MenACWY control vaccine. The source is an adult who received the MenACWY meningococcal vaccine as a control.

J is TRBJ2-1 and V is TRBV11-3; 11 bases match TRBD2. V lost 5 bases and J lost 5; bases outside the gene matches: 5. Germline assignment: CDR1 SGHNT and CDR2 YENEEA. This CDR3 is built from 15 residues. The CDR3 loop reads CASSQGLAVNNEQFF. CDR3 sequence (DNA): TGTGCCAGCAGCCAGGGACTAGCGGTCAACAATGAGCAGTTCTTC.

The gene calls are TRBV7-2 and TRBJ2-6; D possibly matches TRBD1 or TRBD2 (5 bases each). Trimming cost V 5 bases and J 0 bases, with 14 bases left between them. The CDR3 has 17 amino acids. Germline V gives CDR1 SGHTA, CDR2 FQGNSA. The DNA of the CDR3 is TGTGCCAGCAGCGGTCGGGACGCCAGCTCTGGGGCCAACGTCCTGACTTTC. Translating it yields CASSGRDASSGANVLTF.

The chain carries TRBV21-1 and TRBJ2-7; the table's D call TRBD2 went unverified against the DNA. TRBV21-1 is annotated as a pseudogene. The CDR3 runs to 16 residues. For the CDR3, the DNA is TGTGCCAGCAGCGCATGCCAGATCTCGAACTACTACGAGCAGTACTTC. Translation gives CASSACQISNYYEQYF.

The V gene is TRBV9, the J gene TRBJ2-3, with TRBD2 matching 7 bases. With 4 bases clipped from V and 2 bases from J, the junction kept 7 bases outside the gene matches. There are 15 residues in the CDR3. The germline V gene encodes CDR1 SGDLS and CDR2 YYNGEE. The CDR3 sequence is CASSQRSGVTDTQYF. The CDR3 DNA reads as TGTGCCAGCAGCCAAAGGAGCGGGGTCACAGATACGCAGTATTTT.

V is TRBV5-8 and J is TRBJ2-2; tentatively, D is TRBD2 (6 bases). Germline CDR1 is SGHTS and CDR2 is YDEGEE. The CDR3 covers 15 residues. The CDR3 reads CATSGGILPTGELFF. The CDR3 DNA reads TGTGCTACCTCGGGCGGGATCCTACCCACCGGGGAGCTGTTTTTT.

This clone was recorded once. The chain couples TRBV4-1 to TRBJ2-2; D may be TRBD1 (6 bases). The V and J ends lost 0 bases and 3 bases respectively, with 14 bases between them. CDR3 length equals 17 residues. Per germline, CDR1 MGHRA and CDR2 YSYEKL. The CDR3 nucleotides are TGCGCCAGCAGCCAAGATATCAGGACAGCCTACACCGGGGAGCTGTTTTTT. Residues: CASSQDIRTAYTGELFF.

The gene calls are TRBV6-5 and TRBJ2-3; perhaps D is TRBD1 or TRBD2 (5 bases each). CDR1 is MNHEY and CDR2 is SVGAGI in the germline V gene. The CDR3 has 14 amino acids. Trimming took off 7 bases at V and 2 bases at J, with 13 bases between the two ends. Here the CDR3 DNA reads TGTGCCAGCAAACTAGGGGCCCACACAGATACGCAGTATTTT. This encodes CASKLGAHTDTQYF.

The chain carries TRBV6-6 and TRBJ2-3; 9 nucleotides match TRBD2. CDR1 and CDR2 (germline): MNHNY, SVGAGI (reference sequence). V lost 5 bases, J lost 4 bases, and 7 bases stayed unmatched. There are 15 residues in the CDR3. CDR3: CASSAGLADADTQYF. In DNA form, the CDR3 reads TGTGCCAGCAGTGCGGGACTAGCAGACGCAGATACGCAGTATTTT.

The J gene is TRBJ1-2, the V gene TRBV6-5; possibly TRBD1 for D (6 bases). This CDR3 has 15 residues. The V and J ends lost 1 base and 2 bases respectively, with 11 bases between them. Germline assignment: CDR1 MNHEY and CDR2 SVGAGI. CDR3 residues: CASSYLQGTNYGYTF. Here the CDR3 DNA reads TGTGCCAGCAGTTACTTACAGGGAACAAACTATGGCTACACCTTC.

The chain employs TRBV7-6 and TRBJ2-7; D is ambiguous. V lost 2 bases, J lost 2 bases, and 13 bases lay in between. The germline V gene encodes CDR1 SGHVS and CDR2 FNYEAQ. The CDR3 has 15 amino acids. This CDR3 is CASSLLGLQPYEQYF. The CDR3, as DNA: TGTGCCAGCAGCTTACTTGGGCTCCAACCCTACGAGCAGTACTTC.

This clone was observed a few times. The genes are TRBV6-5 and TRBJ2-3, with 10 bases that match TRBD2. The germline V gene encodes CDR1 MNHEY and CDR2 SVGAGI. CDR3 size: 15 residues. The junction had 7 bases not matched to a gene; V was cut back by 6 bases and J by 4 bases. The CDR3 protein is CASRRLAGNADTQYF. DNA of the CDR3: TGTGCCAGCAGACGACTAGCGGGTAATGCAGATACGCAGTATTTT.

This clone came up a few times. The chain combines TRBV15 with TRBJ1-2; the D gene is possibly TRBD1 (5 bases). V was cut by 3 bases and J by 5 bases, with 16 bases left in between. CDR1 and CDR2 (germline): LNHNV, YYDKDF (reference sequence). This CDR3 has 15 residues. The CDR3, as DNA: TGTGCCACCAGCAGCCAGCCGGGGACGGGATATGGCTACACCTTC. This gives the protein CATSSQPGTGYGYTF.

The V gene is TRBV9, the J gene TRBJ1-3; D unclear. The CDR3 has 12 residues. V was cut by 1 base and J by 4 bases, with 3 bases left in between. Per the germline V gene, CDR1 is SGDLS and CDR2 is YYNGEE. The CDR3 DNA follows: TGTGCCAGCAGCGTACAGGGAAACACCATATATTTT. Translation: CASSVQGNTIYF.

This clone was observed a few times. The chain has TRBV19 and TRBJ2-5; 9 nucleotides match TRBD2. CDR1 and CDR2 from the germline V gene are LNHDA and SQIVND (reference sequence). CDR3 length: 18 amino acids. The trim removed 3 bases at V and 2 bases at J, leaving 13 bases unmatched. The CDR3: CASSIWDRKRGEQETQYF. For the CDR3, the DNA is TGTGCCAGTAGTATTTGGGACAGAAAGCGGGGGGAACAAGAGACCCAGTACTTC.

The V call is TRBV5-4, the J call TRBJ1-3; D is unresolved. The CDR3 length is 15 residues. The germline V gene has CDR1 SGHNT and CDR2 YYREEE (reference sequence). Trimming left V 2 bases short and J 0 bases short, with 9 bases between. DNA for the CDR3: TGTGCCAGCAGCTTACGTGGAAACTCTGGAAACACCATATATTTT. Amino acids: CASSLRGNSGNTIYF. The variable domain in full, completed from reference TRBV5-4 and TRBJ1-3, reads ETGVTQSPTHLIKTRGQQVTLRCSSQSGHNTVSWYQQALGQGPQFIFQYYREEENGRGNFPPRFSGLQFPNYSSELNVNALELDDSALYLCASSLRGNSGNTIYFGEGSWLTVV.

This clone appeared once. The chain carries TRBV27 and TRBJ2-3; no clear D. The CDR3 has 14 amino acids. Trimming left V 0 bases short and J 2 bases short, with 6 bases between. Germline V gene sequence: CDR1 MNHEY, CDR2 SMNVEV (reference sequence). Here the CDR3 reads CASSLSYHTDTQYF. The CDR3 DNA sequence: TGTGCCAGCAGTTTATCCTATCACACAGATACGCAGTATTTT.

The chain has TRBV6-1 and TRBJ1-2, with TRBD1 matching 9 bases. Unmatched junction bases numbered 2, after V lost 0 bases and J lost 6 bases. The CDR3 spans 14 residues. Germline lookup yields CDR1 MNHNS and CDR2 SASEGT. The CDR3: CASSEAGTGNGYTF. The CDR3 nucleotides read TGTGCCAGCAGTGAAGCGGGGACAGGGAATGGCTACACCTTC.

This rearrangement joins TRBV5-6 to TRBJ2-1; D unclear. The ends were cut back, 0 bases at V and 9 bases at J, with 7 bases in the middle. Germline loops: CDR1 SGHDT, CDR2 YYEEEE. The CDR3 is 12 amino acids. The CDR3 DNA sequence: TGTGCCAGCAGCTTGGGCAGAGGTGAGCAGTTCTTC. This translates into CASSLGRGEQFF.